Detailed here is one TCR beta chain. Its matching antigen is unknown. Between the trimmed V and J ends, which lost 0 bases and 10 bases, there was a span of 14 bases. Per the germline V gene, CDR1 is SGDLS and CDR2 is YYNGEE. This CDR3 region has 14 residues. The data were obtained in a study of shared clonotypes between healthy human individuals. Points from the study as a whole: A handful of donors showed sharing of around 5% of naive CD4 clonotypes. Sampling involved blood alone; tissue repertoires likely differ.

Using immunoSEQ multiplex PCR, the repertoire was profiled, and TCRdb retains in-frame clones only, with some absent. The sample holds a few million clones, approximately 95% seen once. This TCR derives from a man younger than 35 in good health. Some clones in this sample may be carry-over from other donors' samples. V usage is TRBV9 and J usage is TRBJ2-1, with a weak D call TRBD2 (6 bases). What was sequenced was naive CD4+ T cells from PBMCs. The sample's subset: CD45RA+ positively selected. The CDR3 bases are TGTGCCAGCAGCGTAGCGGCCCAGGGAGGCGAGCAGTTCTTC. It yields the protein CASSVAAQGGEQFF. Variable domain in full (rest from reference TRBV9 and TRBJ2-1): DSGVTQTPKHLITATGQRVTLRCSPRSGDLSVYWYQQSLDQGLQFLIQYYNGEERAKGNILERFSAQQFPDLHSELNLSSLELGDSALYFCASSVAAQGGEQFFGPGTRLTVL.